The 25 T cell receptor beta chains below were found in one sample sequenced in a study of blood T cell repertoires in COVID-19. The table came from immunoSEQ multiplex PCR; TCRdb's copy has only in-frame clones and leaves some out. The table records approximately 100,000 clones, under 90% of them present only once. Source material: peripheral blood. The receptors originated from a human donor in a cohort sampled during active or convalescent COVID-19.

This chain links TRBV27 with TRBJ2-5, with D possibly TRBD2 on 5 matching bases. Per the germline V gene, CDR1 is MNHEY and CDR2 is SMNVEV (reference sequence). CDR3 length: 15 residues. V gave up 6 bases and J gave up 6 bases, with 20 bases separating them. In DNA form, the CDR3 reads TGTGCCAGCAGCTCCGGGGTAGGTCCTCTGCAGACCCAGTACTTC. Protein sequence: CASSSGVGPLQTQYF.

The chain uses TRBV11-2 and TRBJ2-3; maybe TRBD2 (6 bases). The CDR3 runs to 15 residues. Between the trimmed V and J ends, which lost 1 base and 1 base, there was a span of 9 bases. The germline V gene has CDR1 SGHAT and CDR2 FQNNGV. CDR3 sequence reads: CASSLGTTRTDTQYF. Written as DNA, the CDR3 is TGTGCCAGCAGCTTAGGGACTACGCGCACAGATACGCAGTATTTT.

This clone has more than one count but fewer than ten. V is TRBV24-1 and J is TRBJ1-5; D is ambiguous. Germline CDR1 KGHDR, CDR2 SFDVKD. Trimming left V 3 bases short and J 5 bases short, with 13 bases between. This CDR3 has 15 residues. The CDR3 here is CATSDARTGYQPQHF. In DNA, the CDR3 is TGTGCCACCAGTGATGCCCGGACGGGGTATCAGCCCCAGCATTTT.

The rearrangement uses TRBV10-3 and TRBJ1-4; the D gene is possibly TRBD1 (6 bases). The CDR3 is 13 residues long. The germline V and J ends were trimmed by 3 bases and 7 bases, with 9 bases remaining between them. Germline V CDR1 and CDR2: ENHRY, SYGVKD. CDR3 sequence: CAISERGGEKLFF. The CDR3 DNA reads TGTGCCATCAGTGAAAGGGGGGGTGAAAAACTGTTTTTT.

J is TRBJ2-2 and V is TRBV11-3, with a tentative D call TRBD1 (6 bases). The CDR3 extends over 14 amino acids. The germline CDR1 and CDR2 sequences are SGHNT and YENEEA. With 1 base removed from V and 6 bases from J, the gap between germline ends came to 9 bases. CDR3 in amino acids: CASSLAAGAGELFF. CDR3 sequence (DNA): TGTGCCAGCAGCTTAGCGGCAGGGGCCGGGGAGCTGTTTTTT.

The genes are TRBV7-9 and TRBJ2-5, with TRBD1 matching over 8 bases. The CDR3 is 15 amino acids. CDR1 and CDR2 (germline): SEHNR, FQNEAQ (reference sequence). The junction had 9 bases not matched to a gene; V was cut back by 6 bases and J by 3 bases. The CDR3 sequence is CASSFRGQGKETQYF. In DNA form, the CDR3 reads TGTGCCAGCAGTTTCCGTGGACAGGGAAAAGAGACCCAGTACTTC.

This clone was seen a handful of times. V usage is TRBV5-1 and J usage is TRBJ2-7, with TRBD1 matching 8 bases. There are 17 residues in the CDR3. From germline, CDR1 is SGHRS and CDR2 YFSETQ. V shed 2 bases and J 2 bases; nucleotides not matched to a gene: 12. The CDR3, as DNA: TGCGCCAGCAGCTTACGGAGTTGGTCAGGGGGCACCTACGAGCAGTACTTC. Translated: CASSLRSWSGGTYEQYF.

The CDR3 bases are TGTGCCAGCAGCTTAAGGCGGGGGGGCAAAAATGAGCAGTTCTTC. Amino acid sequence: CASSLRRGGKNEQFF. The chain uses TRBV7-2 and TRBJ2-1; 9 bases line up with TRBD2. V lost 2 bases and J lost 7; bases outside the gene matches: 6. This CDR3 comprises 15 residues. The germline V gene encodes CDR1 SGHTA and CDR2 FQGNSA.

The rearrangement uses TRBV7-2 and TRBJ1-5; D is uncertain. Trimming cost V 2 bases and J 7 bases, with 15 bases left between them. CDR3 length equals 15 residues. Germline V gene lookup returns CDR1 SGHTA and CDR2 FQGNSA. This chain's CDR3 is CASSLLGAGRQPQHF. The CDR3 DNA reads as TGTGCCAGCAGCTTACTTGGAGCCGGGAGACAGCCCCAGCATTTT.

The chain combines TRBV2 with TRBJ2-3; 7 positions match TRBD2. CDR1 and CDR2 (germline): SNHLY, FYNNEI. The V gene end was trimmed by 4 bases and the J gene end by 1 base; junction bases not matched to a gene: 2. This CDR3 comprises 14 residues. CDR3 in amino acids: CASSGGGRTDTQYF. The CDR3 DNA reads as TGTGCCAGCAGTGGGGGAGGGCGCACAGATACGCAGTATTTT.

The gene calls are TRBV6-5 and TRBJ2-1; D is undetermined. The V end was cut by 5 bases, the J end by 1 base, with 12 bases between. The CDR3 sequence is 15 residues long. Germline values: CDR1 MNHEY, CDR2 SVGAGI. The CDR3 DNA reads TGTGCCAGCAGTAGAAGCGCGCATTCCTACAATGAGCAGTTCTTC. As protein: CASSRSAHSYNEQFF.

This rearrangement joins TRBV3-1 (or the pseudogene TRBV3-2) to TRBJ2-3; 9 bases line up with TRBD1. CDR1 is LGHDT and CDR2 is YNNKEL in the germline V gene (reference sequence). The CDR3 runs to 16 residues. With V trimmed by 3 bases and J by 5 bases, 9 bases remained unmatched. CDR3 protein: CASSHTGGLPEDTQYF. The CDR3 bases are TGTGCCAGCAGCCATACAGGGGGCCTTCCTGAAGATACGCAGTATTTT.

This clone came up once. The genes are TRBV7-2 and TRBJ1-3; D is uncertain. The CDR3 runs 15 residues. V lost 1 base to trimming and J lost 2 bases, with 9 bases between them. Germline CDR1 and CDR2: SGHTA and FQGNSA. The CDR3 protein is CASSLGQKTGNTIYF. The CDR3, as DNA: TGTGCCAGCAGCTTAGGGCAAAAGACTGGAAACACCATATATTTT. The entire variable domain, with the rest obtained from reference TRBV7-2 and TRBJ1-3, is as follows: GAGVSQSPSNKVTEKGKDVELRCDPISGHTALYWYRQSLGQGLEFLIYFQGNSAPDKSGLPSDRFSAERTGGSVSTLTIQRTQQEDSAVYLCASSLGQKTGNTIYFGEGSWLTVV.

The V gene is TRBV5-4, the J gene TRBJ1-4; D is undetermined. Germline V gene lookup returns CDR1 SGHNT and CDR2 YYREEE (reference sequence). This CDR3 comprises 13 residues. V dropped 1 base and J dropped 12 bases, with 13 bases sitting between them. CDR3 bases: TGTGCCAGCAGCTTGCGGACCCGGGGTGAACTGTTTTTT. Translation gives CASSLRTRGELFF.

V is TRBV7-2 and J is TRBJ1-1, with D unclear. The germline V gene has CDR1 SGHTA and CDR2 FQGNSA. V gave up 1 base and J gave up 6 bases, with 12 bases separating them. CDR3 length equals 14 residues. CDR3 bases: TGTGCCAGCAGCTTAGTTGGGCAGGCCCCTGAAGCTTTCTTT. Translation: CASSLVGQAPEAFF.

The chain couples TRBV2 to TRBJ1-6; the D gene is possibly TRBD1 (6 bases). From germline, CDR1 is SNHLY and CDR2 FYNNEI. The CDR3 has 14 amino acids. V lost 5 bases and J lost 7, with 12 bases in between. DNA for the CDR3: TGTGCCAGCAGTTTTCAGGGGCAGAATTCACCCCTCCACTTT. As protein: CASSFQGQNSPLHF.

The chain has TRBV10-3 and TRBJ1-6; D is uncertain. V lost 2 bases and J 10 bases, leaving 9 bases between the germline ends. The CDR3 totals 13 residues. Germline CDR1 reads ENHRY; CDR2 reads SYGVKD. The CDR3 DNA reads TGTGCCATCAGTGAGAACCCCAGATCACCCCTCCACTTT. Protein: CAISENPRSPLHF.

Only a few counts were recorded for this clone. The gene calls are TRBV9 and TRBJ1-4; TRBD1 matches at 7 bases. The CDR3 spans 15 residues. CDR1 is SGDLS, CDR2 YYNGEE, per germline. Trimming at V came to 3 bases and at J to 0 bases, leaving 2 bases not matched to a gene. CDR3 sequence reads: CASSATGATNEKLFF. CDR3 bases: TGTGCCAGCAGCGCTACAGGGGCAACTAATGAAAAACTGTTTTTT.

This clone came up once. The chain has TRBV12-3 or TRBV12-4 and TRBJ1-1; no firm D call. Trimming removed 2 bases from V and 1 base from J, with 5 bases in between. This CDR3 comprises 13 residues. The CDR3 DNA is TGTGCCAGCAGTTTAAAGCAGAACACTGAAGCTTTCTTT. It is translated as CASSLKQNTEAFF.

The rearrangement uses TRBV6-6 and TRBJ2-7; TRBD2 agrees at 7 bases. Germline assignment: CDR1 MNHNY and CDR2 SVGAGI (reference sequence). Trimming removed 11 bases from V and 4 bases from J; junction bases left unmatched: 5. The CDR3 has 11 residues. The CDR3, as DNA: TGTGCCTCTACGGGGGGATACGAGCAGTACTTC. Its protein product is CASTGGYEQYF.

The V gene is TRBV10-2, the J gene TRBJ2-1; possible D gene TRBD1, 6 bases. V lost 9 bases to trimming and J lost 4 bases, with 13 bases between them. Germline V lookup: CDR1 WSHSY, CDR2 SAAADI. The CDR3 is made up of 13 amino acids. The CDR3 DNA reads TGCGCCAGTAGGGACACGGCATACAATGAGCAGTTCTTC. It encodes CASRDTAYNEQFF.

The chain is built from TRBV6-5 and TRBJ1-3; D is possibly TRBD1 (6 bases). V was cut by 6 bases and J by 7 bases, with 16 bases left in between. The CDR3 loop spans 14 amino acids. Per the germline V gene, CDR1 is MNHEY and CDR2 is SVGAGI. DNA of the CDR3: TGTGCCAGCAGAAGAAAAATTCAGGGGAACACCATATATTTT. This gives the protein CASRRKIQGNTIYF.

This clone was seen a few times. The chain joins TRBV11-1 to TRBJ2-7; possible D gene TRBD2, 5 bases. Trimming stripped 1 base from V and 3 bases from J, with 10 bases between. The CDR3 is 14 residues long. Germline-derived CDR1 and CDR2 are SGHAT and FQDESV (reference sequence). CDR3 amino acids: CASSLGPGNYEQYF. DNA of the CDR3: TGTGCCAGCAGCTTAGGGCCGGGAAACTACGAGCAGTACTTC.

This sequence joins TRBV14 and TRBJ1-2, with D tentatively TRBD1 (5 bases). The CDR3 consists of 13 residues. V gave up 4 bases and J gave up 4 bases, with 10 bases separating them. The germline CDR1 and CDR2 sequences are SGHDN and FVKESK. The CDR3 sequence is CASSRTGLYGYTF. CDR3 nucleotide sequence: TGTGCCAGCAGCCGAACAGGTCTCTATGGCTACACCTTC.

The chain carries TRBV5-4 and TRBJ1-6; D remains ambiguous. CDR1 SGHNT and CDR2 YYREEE come from the germline V gene (reference sequence). This CDR3 comprises 15 residues. The V and J ends lost 0 bases and 9 bases respectively, with 13 bases between them. CDR3 residues: CASSLGGPGVSPLHF. The CDR3 nucleotides read TGTGCCAGCAGCTTGGGAGGGCCAGGAGTTTCACCCCTCCACTTT.